This TCR beta chain was identified in a study of cytomegalovirus exposure and HLA in healthy donors. Study results and limitations: That first-cohort TCR clusters tended to co-occur in the 120 or so validation repertoires was found in a later analysis.

Note on this clone: Its specificity is not known.

Clones were read by immunoSEQ multiplex PCR, and TCRdb kept only the in-frame ones, dropping some. Among 80,000 or so clones listed, roughly 94% were seen once. Germline lookup yields CDR1 MDHEN and CDR2 SYDVKM. The CDR3 loop spans 14 amino acids. V lost 6 bases to trimming and J lost 4 bases; unmatched junction nucleotides: 3. The chain carries TRBV28 and TRBJ2-5; 12 bases line up with TRBD2. The receptor's source is a woman aged 18-29 years in good health and CMV-seronegative. Sequenced input: PBMCs. CDR3 sequence reads: CASRLLAGGETQYF. The CDR3, as DNA: TGTGCCAGCAGGCTACTAGCGGGAGGAGAGACCCAGTACTTC.